One and the same sample provided the 27 T cell receptor beta chains below, sequenced in a study of monozygotic twins with inflammatory bowel disease. TCRdb processed the 5' RACE reads again and assigns one entry to each CDR3 protein, with no DNA. Across 300,000 to 400,000 distinct CDR3 sequences, the top ten clones capture around 2% of the sample. The sequencing input was blood. The source of these receptors is a human donor with ulcerative colitis or Crohn's disease, or a healthy co-twin of an affected twin (not recorded which).

The V call is TRBV10-3, the J call TRBJ1-3. CDR3 size: 14 residues. Germline V gene sequence: CDR1 ENHRY, CDR2 SYGVKD. This CDR3 is CAISEHGVGNTIYF.

The rearrangement joins TRBV14 to TRBJ2-6; TCRdb indicates TRBD2, and absent DNA this call remains unverified. Germline assignment: CDR1 SGHDN and CDR2 FVKESK. The CDR3 extends over 19 amino acids. The CDR3 reads CASSQSVGAGGPGANVLTF.

V usage is TRBV25-1 and J usage is TRBJ2-4; the TCRdb call, TRBD2, lacks DNA for checking. CDR1 is MGHDK, CDR2 SYGVNS, per germline. CDR3 size: 17 residues. The CDR3: CASPGLAGGLAKNIQYF.

This chain connects TRBV7-3 to TRBJ2-3; TCRdb outputs TRBD1, but without DNA this stays unchecked. CDR1 is SGHTA, CDR2 FQGTGA, per germline. This CDR3 has 17 residues. The CDR3 region is CASSLNSRQGFPDTQYF.

The rearrangement links TRBV5-1 to TRBJ2-3; the TCRdb D gene call, TRBD1, has no DNA to confirm it. This CDR3 spans 13 amino acids. In germline, CDR1 is SGHRS, CDR2 YFSETQ. This chain's CDR3 is CASSTRVADTQYF.

The chain employs TRBV27 and TRBJ2-7; no DNA is available, so the TRBD2 call from TCRdb remains unchecked. The CDR3 extends over 13 amino acids. Germline V lookup: CDR1 MNHEY, CDR2 SMNVEV (reference sequence). This CDR3 reads CASSFRDSGEQYF.

The CDR3: CASSLRASGQETQYF. The J gene is TRBJ2-5, the V gene TRBV5-1; TCRdb outputs TRBD2, but without DNA this stays unchecked. The CDR3 runs to 15 residues. In germline, CDR1 is SGHRS, CDR2 YFSETQ.

CDR3 region: CATSRDEETQYF. V is TRBV15 and J is TRBJ2-5. This CDR3 region has 12 residues. Germline V gives CDR1 LNHNV, CDR2 YYDKDF (reference sequence).

The chain has TRBV3-1 and TRBJ2-2. This CDR3 spans 14 amino acids. The germline CDR1 and CDR2 sequences are LGHDT and YNNKEL (reference sequence). The CDR3: CASSQRGNTGELFF.

J is TRBJ2-1 and V is TRBV11-2; the TRBD2 assignment by TCRdb is unverifiable without DNA. This CDR3 is built from 18 residues. Germline assignment: CDR1 SGHAT and CDR2 FQNNGV. The CDR3 sequence is CASSLPEPIAVPYNEQFF.

The gene calls are TRBV18 and TRBJ2-4; TCRdb outputs TRBD1, but without DNA this stays unchecked. The CDR3 is made up of 14 amino acids. CDR1 and CDR2 (germline): KGHSH, LQKENI. CDR3 amino acids: CASSQGTVKNIQYF. Full variable domain (rest looked up from reference TRBV18 and TRBJ2-4): NAGVMQNPRHLVRRRGQEARLRCSPMKGHSHVYWYRQLPEEGLKFMVYLQKENIIDESGMPKERFSAEFPKEGPSILRIQQVVRGDSAAYFCASSQGTVKNIQYFGAGTRLSVL.

The rearrangement links TRBV18 to TRBJ2-7; TCRdb selects TRBD2, and the lack of DNA leaves this call unchecked. The CDR3 has 15 residues. Germline V gene data show CDR1 as KGHSH and CDR2 as LQKENI. The CDR3 is CASSPMSPSSYEQYF.

The rearrangement joins TRBV5-6 to TRBJ1-5. This CDR3 comprises 15 residues. CDR1 and CDR2 (germline): SGHDT, YYEEEE. CDR3 residues: CASSRWTDSNQPQHF.

This sequence joins TRBV7-9 and TRBJ1-2; absent DNA, TCRdb's TRBD1 call cannot be checked. In germline, CDR1 is SEHNR, CDR2 FQNEAQ (reference sequence). The CDR3 sequence is 13 residues long. This CDR3 is CASSWTRQGGYTF.

This sequence joins TRBV20-1 and TRBJ2-5; as DNA is missing, the TRBD1 call by TCRdb cannot be tested. Germline loops: CDR1 DFQATT, CDR2 SNEGSKA (reference sequence). CDR3 length: 14 residues. The CDR3 loop is CSAPKGHPQETQYF.

V gene TRBV3-1 combines with J gene TRBJ2-3; TCRdb picks TRBD1, but there is no DNA to check that call. Germline CDR1 and CDR2: LGHDT and YNNKEL (reference sequence). This CDR3 spans 15 amino acids. CDR3 sequence: CASSQAEGDIDTQYF.

The gene calls are TRBV5-4 and TRBJ2-2; TCRdb gives TRBD1 as the D gene, but with no DNA this cannot be confirmed. In germline, CDR1 is SGHNT, CDR2 YYREEE (reference sequence). This CDR3 is built from 15 residues. The CDR3 sequence is CASSFGGAKAGELFF.

The rearrangement uses TRBV7-2 and TRBJ2-3. The CDR3 spans 15 residues. The germline V gene has CDR1 SGHTA and CDR2 FQGNSA. This CDR3 is CASSLGGDRTDTQYF.

V and J are TRBV27 and TRBJ2-1; the TCRdb call, TRBD1, lacks DNA for checking. The CDR3 covers 14 residues. CDR1 is MNHEY, CDR2 SMNVEV, per germline (reference sequence). This chain's CDR3 is CASSITGFRNEQFF.

The chain combines TRBV4-1 with TRBJ2-3. CDR3 length equals 17 residues. Germline CDR1 MGHRA, CDR2 YSYEKL. This chain's CDR3 is CASSQNVGVLESDTQYF.

This chain connects TRBV7-8 to TRBJ2-1; TCRdb gives TRBD2 as the D gene, but with no DNA this cannot be confirmed. The CDR3 is 16 amino acids. The V gene's germline CDR1 is SGHVS and CDR2 FQNEAQ. CDR3 region: CASSLPGLAGPNEQFF.

This chain joins TRBV6-5 and TRBJ1-4; no DNA is available, so the TRBD1 call from TCRdb remains unchecked. Per the germline V gene, CDR1 is MNHEY and CDR2 is SVGAGI. The CDR3 is 14 residues long. The CDR3 protein is CASSYGGPDEKLFF.

This chain joins TRBV30 and TRBJ2-2; with no DNA, the TCRdb D assignment of TRBD1 cannot be verified. The length of the CDR3 is 15 residues. Germline V gene data show CDR1 as GTSNPN and CDR2 as SVGIG (reference sequence). The CDR3: CAWSSPSGATGELFF.

The CDR3: CSAPSPGTGGQKLFF. The chain has TRBV20-1 and TRBJ1-4; lacking DNA, the TRBD1 call made by TCRdb goes unchecked. This CDR3 region has 15 residues. Germline CDR1 DFQATT, CDR2 SNEGSKA (reference sequence).

This rearrangement joins TRBV20-1 to TRBJ2-5; lacking DNA, the TRBD1 call made by TCRdb goes unchecked. Germline CDR1 is DFQATT and CDR2 is SNEGSKA (reference sequence). CDR3 length: 18 residues. This CDR3 is CSAREKQGGNPLVETQYF.

This chain joins TRBV28 and TRBJ2-3. From germline, CDR1 is MDHEN and CDR2 SYDVKM. CDR3 length equals 12 residues. The CDR3 spells CASSLRVNTQYF.

The chain links TRBV7-6 to TRBJ2-7; TCRdb picks TRBD1, but there is no DNA to check that call. The germline gives CDR1 SGHVS, CDR2 FNYEAQ. The CDR3 consists of 13 residues. This CDR3 reads CASSLAEGVEQYF.